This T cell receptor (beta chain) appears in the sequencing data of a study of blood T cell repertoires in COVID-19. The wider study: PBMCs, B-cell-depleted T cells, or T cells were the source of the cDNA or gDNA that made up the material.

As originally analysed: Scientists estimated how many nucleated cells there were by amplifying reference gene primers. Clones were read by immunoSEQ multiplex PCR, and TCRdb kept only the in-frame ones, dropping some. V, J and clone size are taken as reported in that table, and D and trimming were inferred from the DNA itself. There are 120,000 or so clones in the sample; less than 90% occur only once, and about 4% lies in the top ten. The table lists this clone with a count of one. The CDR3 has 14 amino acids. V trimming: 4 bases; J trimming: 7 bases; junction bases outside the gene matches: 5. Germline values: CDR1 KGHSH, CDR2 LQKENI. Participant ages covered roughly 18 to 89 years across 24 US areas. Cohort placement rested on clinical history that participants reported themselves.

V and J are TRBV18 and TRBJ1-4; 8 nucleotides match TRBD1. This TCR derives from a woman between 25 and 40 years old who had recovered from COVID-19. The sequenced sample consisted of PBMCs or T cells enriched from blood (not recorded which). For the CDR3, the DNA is TGTGCCAGCTCACTCGACAGGGGCGGTGAAAAACTGTTTTTT. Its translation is CASSLDRGGEKLFF.